The source of this T cell receptor (beta chain) is a study of CD8 T cells in Susac syndrome. Whole-study results and caveats: As the study acknowledged, the number of individuals in its TCR sequencing and HLA analysis was relatively small.

The multiple sclerosis controls were treatment-naive patients with relapsing-remitting disease that was stable or active. Reverse transcription of roughly 0.5 to 1 ug RNA was performed with random hexamers. Across 54 Vbeta and 13 Jbeta, immunoSEQ multiplex PCR amplified TCR beta CDR3. TCRdb re-called the immunoSEQ multiplex PCR reads through MiXCR, storing one row per CDR3 protein. The table includes a few hundred thousand distinct CDR3 sequences, around 85% detected once. Concerning this clonotype itself: What it recognizes is unknown.

This sequence was found in a human donor with multiple sclerosis. Sequences were obtained from CD8+ T cells from PBMCs.

CDR3 nucleotides: TGCAGTGCTACCCGGGACAGGGACTCGCTAGCCAAAAACATTCAGTACTTC. Translating gives CSATRDRDSLAKNIQYF. The V call is TRBV20-1, the J call TRBJ2-4, with TRBD1 matching over 9 bases. Germline CDR1 DFQATT, CDR2 SNEGSKA (reference sequence). V lost 4 bases to trimming and J lost 0 bases; unmatched junction nucleotides: 10. The CDR3 is 17 residues long.